This record covers a single T cell receptor (beta chain). Its antigen is still unknown. This sample was included in a study of beta chain features in type 1 diabetes. Germline CDR1 is SGHNT and CDR2 is YYREEE (reference sequence). The CDR3 is 18 amino acids. The ends were cut back, 0 bases at V and 5 bases at J, with 23 bases in the middle. Study findings and constraints: Sequencing used cDNA, and cells with high TCR expression could therefore be over-represented. Shortening that was moderate but significant affected the TCRB CDR3s of Type 1 diabetes patients in all four CD4+ subsets. It was among patients, rather than healthy donors, that naive, central memory and Treg TCRB repertoires appeared more similar. No resolution was reached here on whether HLA type influences TCRB rearrangement.

cDNA synthesis used the whole RNA isolate, giving expressed TCRB sequences. Profiled with immunoSEQ multiplex PCR; TCRdb holds only in-frame clones, not every one. The repertoire holds about 44,000 clones, with approximately 72% as singletons. The chain employs TRBV5-4 and TRBJ2-5, with a tentative D call TRBD2 (6 bases). The sample was Tregs from blood. The sequence derives from a woman in her late teens or twenties with type 1 diabetes. CDR3 protein: CASSLVGAGRQGLETQYF. The DNA for the CDR3 is TGTGCCAGCAGCTTGGTTGGGGCGGGACGGCAGGGCTTGGAGACCCAGTACTTC. The full variable domain, in which reference TRBV5-4 and TRBJ2-5 provide the parts outside the CDR3, is ETGVTQSPTHLIKTRGQQVTLRCSSQSGHNTVSWYQQALGQGPQFIFQYYREEENGRGNFPPRFSGLQFPNYSSELNVNALELDDSALYLCASSLVGAGRQGLETQYFGPGTRLLVL.